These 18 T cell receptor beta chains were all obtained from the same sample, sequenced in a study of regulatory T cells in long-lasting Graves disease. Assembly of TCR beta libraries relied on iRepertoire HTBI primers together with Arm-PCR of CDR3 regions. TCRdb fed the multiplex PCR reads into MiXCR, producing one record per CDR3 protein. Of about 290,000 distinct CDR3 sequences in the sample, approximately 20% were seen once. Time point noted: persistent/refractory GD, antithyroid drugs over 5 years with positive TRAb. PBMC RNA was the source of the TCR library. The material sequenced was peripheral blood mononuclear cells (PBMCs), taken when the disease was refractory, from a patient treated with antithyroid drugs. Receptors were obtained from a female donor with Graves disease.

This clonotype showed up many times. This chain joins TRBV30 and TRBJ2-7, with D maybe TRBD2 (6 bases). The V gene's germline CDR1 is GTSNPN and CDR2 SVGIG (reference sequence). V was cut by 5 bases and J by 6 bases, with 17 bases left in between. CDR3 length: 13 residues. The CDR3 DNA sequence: TGTGCCTGGGGGACTTCCCCCTTTGGCGAGCAGTACTTC. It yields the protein CAWGTSPFGEQYF.

The CDR3 nucleotides read TGTGCCAGCAGTCCATCCAGGTCCCAAGAGACCCAGTACTTC. Translated: CASSPSRSQETQYF. The chain combines TRBV6-2 or TRBV6-3 with TRBJ2-5; D is undetermined. CDR3 length equals 14 residues. Per germline, CDR1 MNHEY and CDR2 SVGEGT. The V gene lost 5 bases and the J gene lost 1 base, with 11 bases spanning the gap.

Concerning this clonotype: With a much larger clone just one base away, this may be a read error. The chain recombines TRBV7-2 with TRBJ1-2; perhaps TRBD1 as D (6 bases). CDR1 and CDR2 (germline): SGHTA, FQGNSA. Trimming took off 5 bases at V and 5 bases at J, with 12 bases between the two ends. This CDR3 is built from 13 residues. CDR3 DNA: TGTGCCAGCAGCCGGAGACAGGATTATGGCTACACCTTC. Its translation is CASSRRQDYGYTF.

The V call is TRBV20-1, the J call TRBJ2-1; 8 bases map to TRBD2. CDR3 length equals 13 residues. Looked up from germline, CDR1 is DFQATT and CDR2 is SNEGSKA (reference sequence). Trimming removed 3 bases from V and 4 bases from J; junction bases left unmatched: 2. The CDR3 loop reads CSARTSVYNEQFF. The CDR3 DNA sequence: TGCAGTGCTAGGACTAGCGTATACAATGAGCAGTTCTTC.

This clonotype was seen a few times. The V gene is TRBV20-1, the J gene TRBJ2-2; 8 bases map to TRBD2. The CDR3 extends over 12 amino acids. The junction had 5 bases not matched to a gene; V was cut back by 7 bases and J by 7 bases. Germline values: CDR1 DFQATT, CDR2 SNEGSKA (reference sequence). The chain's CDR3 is CSVPGGDGELFF. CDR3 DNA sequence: TGCAGTGTTCCGGGGGGGGACGGGGAGCTGTTTTTT.

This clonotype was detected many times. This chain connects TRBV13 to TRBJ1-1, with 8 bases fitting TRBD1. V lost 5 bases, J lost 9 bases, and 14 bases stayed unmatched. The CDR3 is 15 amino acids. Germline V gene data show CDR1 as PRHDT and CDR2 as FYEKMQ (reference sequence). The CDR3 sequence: CASSRQGTGGGKAFF. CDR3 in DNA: TGTGCCAGCAGCAGACAGGGGACAGGCGGTGGGAAAGCTTTCTTT. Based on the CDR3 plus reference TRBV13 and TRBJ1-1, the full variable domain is AAGVIQSPRHLIKEKRETATLKCYPIPRHDTVYWYQQGPGQDPQFLISFYEKMQSDKGSIPDRFSAQQFSDYHSELNMSSLELGDSALYFCASSRQGTGGGKAFFGQGTRLTVV.

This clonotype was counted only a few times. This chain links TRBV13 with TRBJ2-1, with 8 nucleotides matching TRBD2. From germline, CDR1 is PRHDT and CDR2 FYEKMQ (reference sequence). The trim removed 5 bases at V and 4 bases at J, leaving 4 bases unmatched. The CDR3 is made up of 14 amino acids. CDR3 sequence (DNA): TGTGCCAGCAGCAGGCGGGAGGAATACAATGAGCAGTTCTTC. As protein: CASSRREEYNEQFF.

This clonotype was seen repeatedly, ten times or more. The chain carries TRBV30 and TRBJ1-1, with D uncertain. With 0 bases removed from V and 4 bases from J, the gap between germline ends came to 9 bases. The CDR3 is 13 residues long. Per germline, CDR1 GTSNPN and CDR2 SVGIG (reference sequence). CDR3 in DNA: TGTGCCTGGAGTGTACAAGGGATCACTGAAGCTTTCTTT. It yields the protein CAWSVQGITEAFF.

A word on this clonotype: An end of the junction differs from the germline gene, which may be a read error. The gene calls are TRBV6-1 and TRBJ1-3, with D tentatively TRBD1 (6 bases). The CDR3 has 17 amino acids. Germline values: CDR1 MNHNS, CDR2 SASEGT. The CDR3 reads CASSGVRMGTSGNTVYF. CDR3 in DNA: TGTGCCAGCAGTGGCGTCCGCATGGGGACATCTGGAAACACCGTATATTTT.

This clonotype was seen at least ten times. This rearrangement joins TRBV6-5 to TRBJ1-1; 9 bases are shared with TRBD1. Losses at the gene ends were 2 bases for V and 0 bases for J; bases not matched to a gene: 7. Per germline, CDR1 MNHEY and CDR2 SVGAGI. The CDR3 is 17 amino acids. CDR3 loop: CASSYLGTGLMNTEAFF. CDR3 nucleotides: TGTGCCAGCAGTTACCTCGGGACAGGGCTTATGAACACTGAAGCTTTCTTT.

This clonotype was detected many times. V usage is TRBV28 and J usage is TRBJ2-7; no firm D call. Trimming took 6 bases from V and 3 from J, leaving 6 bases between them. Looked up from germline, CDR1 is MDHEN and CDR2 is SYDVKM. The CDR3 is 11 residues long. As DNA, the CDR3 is TGTGCCAGCAGCAACCTCTACGAGCAGTACTTC. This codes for CASSNLYEQYF.

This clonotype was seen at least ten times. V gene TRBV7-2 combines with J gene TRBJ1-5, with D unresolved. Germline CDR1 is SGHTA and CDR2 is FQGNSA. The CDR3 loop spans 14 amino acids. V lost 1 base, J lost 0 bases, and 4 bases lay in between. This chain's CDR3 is CASSLGDSNQPQHF. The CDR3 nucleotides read TGTGCCAGCAGCTTAGGGGATAGCAATCAGCCCCAGCATTTT.

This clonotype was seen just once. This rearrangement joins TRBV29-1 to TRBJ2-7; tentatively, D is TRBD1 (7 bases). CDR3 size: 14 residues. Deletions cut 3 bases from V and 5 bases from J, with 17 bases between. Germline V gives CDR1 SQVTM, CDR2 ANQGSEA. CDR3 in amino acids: CSVERGDSKNEQYF. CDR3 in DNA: TGCAGCGTTGAGAGGGGGGACAGTAAGAACGAGCAGTACTTC.

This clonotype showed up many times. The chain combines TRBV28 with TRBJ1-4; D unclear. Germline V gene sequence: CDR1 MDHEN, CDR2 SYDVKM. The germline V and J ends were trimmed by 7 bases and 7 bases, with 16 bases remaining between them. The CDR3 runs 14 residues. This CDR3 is CASNLLGSFEKLFF. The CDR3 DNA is TGTGCCAGCAATCTTCTTGGGAGTTTTGAAAAACTGTTTTTT.

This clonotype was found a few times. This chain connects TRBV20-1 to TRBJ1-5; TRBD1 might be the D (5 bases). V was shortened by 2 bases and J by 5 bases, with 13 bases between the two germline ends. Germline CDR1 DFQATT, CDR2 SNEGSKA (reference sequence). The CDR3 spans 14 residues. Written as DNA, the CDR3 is TGCAGTGCTAGACCCCCCGGGACCTATCAGCCCCAGCATTTT. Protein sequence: CSARPPGTYQPQHF.

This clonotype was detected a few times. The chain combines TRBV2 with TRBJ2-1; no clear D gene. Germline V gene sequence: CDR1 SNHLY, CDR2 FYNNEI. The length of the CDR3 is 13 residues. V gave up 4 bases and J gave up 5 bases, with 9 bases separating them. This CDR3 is CASSVGENNEQFF. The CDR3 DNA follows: TGTGCCAGCAGTGTAGGTGAGAACAATGAGCAGTTCTTC.

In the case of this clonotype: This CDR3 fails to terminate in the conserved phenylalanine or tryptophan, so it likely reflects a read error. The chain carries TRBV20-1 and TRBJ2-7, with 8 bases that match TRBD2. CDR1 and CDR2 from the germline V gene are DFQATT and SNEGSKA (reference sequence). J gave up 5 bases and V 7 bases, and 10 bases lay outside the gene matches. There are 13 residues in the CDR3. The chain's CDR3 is CSGLGTREDEQYL. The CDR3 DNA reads TGCAGTGGTCTGGGGACTAGGGAAGACGAGCAGTACCTC.

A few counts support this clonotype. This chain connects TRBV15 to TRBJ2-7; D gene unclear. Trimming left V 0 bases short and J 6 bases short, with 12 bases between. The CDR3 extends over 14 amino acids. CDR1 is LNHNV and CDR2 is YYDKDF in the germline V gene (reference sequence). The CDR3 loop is CATSRESKVFEQYF. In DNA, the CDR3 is TGTGCCACCAGCAGAGAATCTAAGGTGTTCGAGCAGTACTTC.